This TCR beta chain was retrieved from a study of blood T cell repertoires in COVID-19. About the research overall: Spain, Italy and the United States supplied samples that represented acute and convalescent COVID-19. Sample material is recorded as cDNA or gDNA derived from T cells, B-cell-depleted T cells, or PBMCs.

Per the original methods: How many nucleated cells were present was estimated from reference gene primer amplification. Generated by immunoSEQ multiplex PCR, the TCRdb table keeps only in-frame clones and is missing some. D and trimming come from the DNA, and the V and J calls and clone size come from that table. Seen here are some 130,000 clones, approximately 82% observed once, and the top ten hold 9.5% to 10%. Germline CDR1 and CDR2: WNHNN and SYGVQD (reference sequence). The CDR3 is made up of 17 amino acids. Trimming removed 4 bases from V and 4 bases from J, with 21 bases in between. The sequencing sample was made of peripheral blood. This chain joins TRBV10-1 and TRBJ2-3; D is possibly TRBD2 (6 bases). The TCR sequence derives from a man aged 35-49 years with active or convalescent COVID-19. Here the CDR3 reads CASSGRLGAPGADTQYF. CDR3 sequence (DNA): TGCGCCAGCAGTGGGAGACTAGGTGCACCTGGCGCAGATACGCAGTATTTT.